Listed below are T cell receptor beta chains from one sample, sequenced in a study of shared clonotypes between healthy human individuals. This table comes from immunoSEQ multiplex PCR, and its TCRdb copy is limited to in-frame clones, with some not included. This table has more than 2 million clones, roughly 94% appearing once. The sequenced material came from naive CD4+ T cells sorted from blood. The receptor set was obtained from a man aged 18 to 35 in good health. Each CDR3 is given with its conserved first and last residue. Each record gives: clone size, V gene, D gene, J gene, CDR3 protein, CDR3 DNA. D genes are given only for firm matches. Clone size is not always given. Where it is, it says once, few, many or a class for expanded clones.

clone size: .
V gene: TRBV6-7
D gene: .
J gene: TRBJ2-1
CDR3 protein: CASRAYKTGAYNEQFF
CDR3 DNA: TGTGCCAGCAGAGCGTATAAAACCGGGGCCTACAATGAGCAGTTCTTC

clone size: many
V gene: TRBV27
D gene: .
J gene: TRBJ1-2
CDR3 protein: CASRPPGSLGGYTF
CDR3 DNA: TGTGCCAGCAGACCTCCAGGGTCTCTAGGTGGCTACACCTTC

clone size: .
V gene: TRBV28
D gene: .
J gene: TRBJ2-7
CDR3 protein: CASRFGGSSYEQYF
CDR3 DNA: TGTGCCAGCAGGTTCGGGGGCAGCTCCTACGAGCAGTACTTC

clone size: .
V gene: TRBV5-1
D gene: .
J gene: TRBJ2-6
CDR3 protein: CASSLAGYSGANVLTF
CDR3 DNA: TGCGCCAGCAGTCTGGCCGGGTACTCTGGGGCCAACGTCCTGACTTTC

clone size: .
V gene: TRBV6-1
D gene: .
J gene: TRBJ1-2
CDR3 protein: CASSSGAAFTF
CDR3 DNA: TGTGCCAGCAGTTCCGGTGCAGCGTTTACCTTC

clone size: once
V gene: TRBV6-5
D gene: TRBD2
J gene: TRBJ2-1
CDR3 protein: CASTHRGVLSNEQFF
CDR3 DNA: TGTGCCAGCACTCACCGGGGGGTCCTAAGCAATGAGCAGTTCTTC

clone size: .
V gene: TRBV6-1
D gene: .
J gene: TRBJ2-7
CDR3 protein: CASSLISAGRYEQYF
CDR3 DNA: TGTGCCAGCAGCTTAATTAGTGCGGGGCGCTACGAGCAGTACTTC

clone size: .
V gene: TRBV27
D gene: TRBD2
J gene: TRBJ2-2
CDR3 protein: CASRLATRENTGELFF
CDR3 DNA: TGTGCCAGCAGACTAGCGACCAGGGAGAACACCGGGGAGCTGTTTTTT

clone size: .
V gene: TRBV5-1
D gene: .
J gene: TRBJ1-3
CDR3 protein: CASSSERGTGGNTIYF
CDR3 DNA: TGCGCCAGCAGCTCCGAGCGGGGAACGGGTGGAAACACCATATATTTT

clone size: .
V gene: TRBV5-4
D gene: .
J gene: TRBJ1-3
CDR3 protein: CASSLVQGPLSGNTIYF
CDR3 DNA: TGTGCCAGCAGCTTGGTACAGGGTCCCCTCTCTGGAAACACCATATATTTT

clone size: .
V gene: TRBV5-6
D gene: TRBD1
J gene: TRBJ1-3
CDR3 protein: CASSPTGGLSGNTIYF
CDR3 DNA: TGTGCCAGCAGCCCGACAGGGGGTCTATCTGGAAACACCATATATTTT

clone size: .
V gene: TRBV7-9
D gene: .
J gene: TRBJ2-5
CDR3 protein: CASSRETETQYF
CDR3 DNA: TGTGCCAGCAGCCGCGAGACGGAGACCCAGTACTTC

clone size: once
V gene: TRBV6-1
D gene: TRBD2
J gene: TRBJ2-5
CDR3 protein: CASTSASGEETQYF
CDR3 DNA: TGTGCCAGCACGTCGGCTAGCGGGGAAGAGACCCAGTACTTC

clone size: .
V gene: TRBV6-5
D gene: .
J gene: TRBJ1-1
CDR3 protein: CASISHGQNTEAFF
CDR3 DNA: TGTGCCAGCATCTCTCACGGACAGAACACTGAAGCTTTCTTT

clone size: few
V gene: TRBV29-1
D gene: .
J gene: TRBJ1-1
CDR3 protein: CSVGGGAGSTEAFF
CDR3 DNA: TGCAGCGTTGGAGGCGGGGCTGGAAGCACTGAAGCTTTCTTT

clone size: .
V gene: TRBV11-2
D gene: .
J gene: TRBJ1-1
CDR3 protein: CASSAHSMNTEAFF
CDR3 DNA: TGTGCCAGCAGCGCGCACAGCATGAACACTGAAGCTTTCTTT

clone size: .
V gene: TRBV5-1
D gene: .
J gene: TRBJ2-7
CDR3 protein: CASSLAGGTNEQYF
CDR3 DNA: TGCGCCAGCAGCTTAGCAGGGGGGACTAACGAGCAGTACTTC

clone size: .
V gene: TRBV2
D gene: .
J gene: TRBJ1-4
CDR3 protein: CASSDRRINEKLFF
CDR3 DNA: TGTGCCAGCAGTGACCGACGGATTAATGAAAAACTGTTTTTT

clone size: .
V gene: TRBV6-1
D gene: TRBD1
J gene: TRBJ2-5
CDR3 protein: CASSASTNGTEKETQYF
CDR3 DNA: TGTGCCAGCAGTGCAAGTACCAACGGGACAGAGAAAGAGACCCAGTACTTC

clone size: once
V gene: TRBV9
D gene: .
J gene: TRBJ1-6
CDR3 protein: CASSVGRAVNSPLHF
CDR3 DNA: TGTGCCAGCAGCGTAGGAAGGGCCGTTAATTCACCCCTCCACTTT

clone size: .
V gene: TRBV25-1
D gene: .
J gene: TRBJ1-4
CDR3 protein: CASSGSRGTNEKLFF
CDR3 DNA: TGTGCCAGCAGTGGGTCGCGGGGGACTAATGAAAAACTGTTTTTT

clone size: once
V gene: TRBV5-4
D gene: .
J gene: TRBJ2-7
CDR3 protein: CASSLVAGAEQYF
CDR3 DNA: TGTGCCAGCAGCTTGGTTGCAGGCGCCGAGCAGTACTTC

clone size: .
V gene: TRBV11-3
D gene: .
J gene: TRBJ2-7
CDR3 protein: CASSLEGAEQYF
CDR3 DNA: TGTGCCAGCAGCTTAGAAGGAGCCGAGCAGTACTTC

clone size: .
V gene: TRBV7-9
D gene: .
J gene: TRBJ1-3
CDR3 protein: CASSFPGATGNTIYF
CDR3 DNA: TGTGCCAGCAGCTTTCCGGGGGCAACTGGAAACACCATATATTTT

clone size: .
V gene: TRBV10-1
D gene: .
J gene: TRBJ2-2
CDR3 protein: CASSSDPYTGELFF
CDR3 DNA: TGCGCCAGCAGTTCGGACCCTTACACCGGGGAGCTGTTTTTT

clone size: .
V gene: TRBV9
D gene: .
J gene: TRBJ2-5
CDR3 protein: CASSVDRDVRTQYF
CDR3 DNA: TGTGCCAGCAGCGTAGACAGGGACGTTAGGACCCAGTACTTC

clone size: .
V gene: TRBV5-6
D gene: .
J gene: TRBJ1-5
CDR3 protein: CASSLGLGQPQHF
CDR3 DNA: TGTGCCAGCAGCCTGGGTTTAGGTCAGCCCCAGCATTTT